This T cell receptor (beta chain) was observed in a study of T cells in Graves' hyperthyroidism and ophthalmopathy. Overall study results and limits: For ophthalmopathy, model prediction preceded onset by a median about 6.2 months.

The cohort's ophthalmopathy patients, a group with duration under 3 months, had a Clinical Activity Score of at least 3 and a NOSPECS grade of at least 4. Thyroid ultrasound, orbital computed tomography, clinical symptoms, and serum thyroxine and TRAb underpinned diagnoses. Authors of the study amplified TCR beta CDR3 regions from RNA transcripts. First-round RT-PCR of the TCR CDR3 relied on the HTBI primer set. TCRdb processed the multiplex PCR reads anew with MiXCR; each CDR3 protein has one entry. The table shows around 530,000 distinct CDR3 sequences, with roughly a sixth occurring only once. As regards this clonotype: The antigen remains undetermined.

The germline gives CDR1 SGDLS, CDR2 YYNGEE. The CDR3 is 15 residues long. The V and J ends lost 2 bases and 5 bases respectively, with 14 bases between them. This sequence originates from a woman younger than 35 with Graves' ophthalmopathy. Input material: blood. The genes are TRBV9 and TRBJ2-1, with a possible D match to TRBD1 (6 bases). The CDR3 reads CASSVGSGTHNEQFF. The CDR3 DNA reads TGTGCCAGCAGCGTTGGGTCAGGGACACACAATGAGCAGTTCTTC.